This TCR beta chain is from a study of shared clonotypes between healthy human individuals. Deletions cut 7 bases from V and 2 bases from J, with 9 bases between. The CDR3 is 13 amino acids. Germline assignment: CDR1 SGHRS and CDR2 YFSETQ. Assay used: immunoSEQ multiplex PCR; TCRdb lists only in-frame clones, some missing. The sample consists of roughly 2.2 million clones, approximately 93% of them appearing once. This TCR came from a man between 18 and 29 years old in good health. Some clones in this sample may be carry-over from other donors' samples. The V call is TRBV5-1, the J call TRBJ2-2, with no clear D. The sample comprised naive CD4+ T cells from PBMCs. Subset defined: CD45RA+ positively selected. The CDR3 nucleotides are TGCGCCAGCCTCCAGCCCAACACCGGGGAGCTGTTTTTT. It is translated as CASLQPNTGELFF.